The T cell receptor (beta chain) described here comes from a study of human T cells and chemical hapten exposure. From germline, CDR1 is SGHDN and CDR2 FVKESK. The CDR3 totals 15 residues. Trimming cost V 4 bases and J 5 bases, with 12 bases left between them. This clonotype was picked up a small number of times. Unique molecular identifiers were affixed to discrete cDNA molecules within the library. TCRdb reprocessed the RACE reads via MiXCR and lists one record per CDR3 protein. The sample records tens of thousands of distinct CDR3 sequences, about 8.9% being singletons. The time point here: pre-sensitization, week 0. Treatment noted: therapeutic diphenylcyclopropenone sensitization with weekly scalp DPC.

The chain recombines TRBV14 with TRBJ2-6; no reliable D call. The sequencing used whole blood, collected in connection with sensitization to the hapten diphenylcyclopropenone (DPC). This receptor was taken from a woman aged 40 to 55 with alopecia areata. Some clones in this sample may be carry-over from other donors' samples. CDR3 sequence (DNA): TGTGCCAGCAGCCGAGGACCCCCGAGGGCCAACGTCCTGACTTTC. It yields the protein CASSRGPPRANVLTF.